These 8 T cell receptor beta chains came from one sample sequenced in a study of OX40 agonist ivuxolimab in advanced cancers. Sequencing was performed with immunoSEQ multiplex PCR; in TCRdb, only in-frame clones are kept and a portion is missing. The table records roughly 82,000 clones, approximately 82% of them present only once. The sequences come from CD4+ or CD8+ T cells sorted from blood, collected in a trial of the OX40 agonist ivuxolimab. The receptors come from an adult with an advanced solid tumor such as melanoma, head and neck, liver or kidney cancer.

The chain recombines TRBV7-3 with TRBJ1-3; the D gene is possibly TRBD1 (6 bases). The CDR3 is 16 amino acids. V was trimmed by 7 bases and J by 0 bases, leaving 16 bases between them. Per the germline V gene, CDR1 is SGHTA and CDR2 is FQGTGA. For the CDR3, the DNA is TGTGCCAGCACCTTCGATGGGGGCCTCTCTGGAAACACCATATATTTT. This translates into CASTFDGGLSGNTIYF.

J is TRBJ1-5 and V is TRBV6-1, with a weak D call TRBD1 (6 bases). Trimming removed 6 bases from V and 0 bases from J, with 12 bases in between. The CDR3 consists of 15 residues. Germline V CDR1 and CDR2: MNHNS, SASEGT. The CDR3: CASRRDTNSNQPQHF. The CDR3 DNA is TGTGCCAGCAGACGGGACACCAATAGCAATCAGCCCCAGCATTTT.

The CDR3 DNA follows: TGTGCCAGCAGCACCTTGGGACAGGTCTACGAGCAGTACTTC. It encodes CASSTLGQVYEQYF. The V gene is TRBV11-2, the J gene TRBJ2-7; 8 bases match TRBD1. Trimming cost V 5 bases and J 3 bases; bases outside gene matches: 6. Germline V gene data show CDR1 as SGHAT and CDR2 as FQNNGV. This CDR3 has 14 amino acids.

On this clone itself: The identical CDR3 is also encoded by other nucleotide sequences in the sample. The rearrangement uses TRBV9 and TRBJ2-2; D is unresolved. CDR1 is SGDLS and CDR2 is YYNGEE in the germline V gene. CDR3 length: 12 residues. The germline V and J ends were trimmed by 0 bases and 3 bases, with 0 bases remaining between them. CDR3 nucleotide sequence: TGTGCCAGCAGCGTAGACACCGGGGAGCTGTTTTTT. This codes for CASSVDTGELFF.

The chain has TRBV5-1 and TRBJ2-2; TRBD1 is a possible D gene (6 bases). V dropped 3 bases and J dropped 1 base, with 7 bases sitting between them. The CDR3 covers 14 residues. The germline CDR1 and CDR2 sequences are SGHRS and YFSETQ. Here the CDR3 DNA reads TGCGCCAGCAGCTCGGGACAGAACACCGGGGAGCTGTTTTTT. It encodes CASSSGQNTGELFF. Variable domain in full (rest from reference TRBV5-1 and TRBJ2-2): KAGVTQTPRYLIKTRGQQVTLSCSPISGHRSVSWYQQTPGQGLQFLFEYFSETQRNKGNFPGRFSGRQFSNSRSEMNVSTLELGDSALYLCASSSGQNTGELFFGEGSRLTVL.

The chain uses TRBV5-8 and TRBJ2-5, with D tentatively TRBD2 (6 bases). Trimming cost V 0 bases and J 5 bases, with 14 bases left between them. Per the germline V gene, CDR1 is SGHTS and CDR2 is YDEGEE. This CDR3 spans 15 amino acids. The CDR3 sequence: CASSLARGMDETQYF. The CDR3 nucleotides are TGTGCCAGCAGCTTGGCCCGGGGGATGGATGAGACCCAGTACTTC.

The rearrangement links TRBV7-6 to TRBJ2-3, with D perhaps TRBD2 (5 bases). The CDR3 contains 14 residues. Germline V gene sequence: CDR1 SGHVS, CDR2 FNYEAQ. Trimming shortened V by 8 bases and J by 7 bases, and 19 bases separated the two germline ends. CDR3 region: CASGSGSAAYTQYF. The CDR3 DNA reads as TGTGCCAGCGGATCGGGGAGTGCGGCCTATACGCAGTATTTT.

This chain connects TRBV7-9 to TRBJ2-2; 11 bases are shared with TRBD1. The CDR3 spans 15 residues. Germline CDR1 and CDR2: SEHNR and FQNEAQ (reference sequence). V shed 4 bases and J 6 bases; nucleotides not matched to a gene: 4. The CDR3 DNA reads as TGTGCCAGCAGCTCGGGACAGGGGGTGGCCGGGGAGCTGTTTTTT. Amino acids: CASSSGQGVAGELFF.